A single T cell receptor (beta chain) is shown here with its context. The data derive from a study of control samples from healthy donors and cancer patients. The length of the CDR3 is 13 residues. Germline loops: CDR1 SGHRS, CDR2 YFSETQ. V lost 0 bases and J 14 bases, leaving 14 bases between the germline ends. Sequencing was performed with immunoSEQ multiplex PCR; in TCRdb, only in-frame clones are kept and a portion is missing. The data contain 35,000 to 45,000 clones, approximately 82% of them singletons. What was sequenced was blood. The chain couples TRBV5-1 to TRBJ1-4; D is perhaps TRBD1 (5 bases). The receptor was isolated from a man in his fifties or sixties in good health. CDR3 nucleotide sequence: TGCGCCAGCAGCTTGGATTTGATGGGGCTGCTGTTTTTT. Encoded protein: CASSLDLMGLLFF.